This record concerns one T cell receptor (beta chain) sequence. Antigen unknown. This entry comes from a study of T cell repertoires in cytomegalovirus infection. Study at large: Public TCR beta signatures provided an indication of both CMV infection and a matching HLA type.

Study findings and constraints: CMV carriers with the relevant HLA were identified by cumulative public TCR beta family frequency. HLA-C-restricted CMV clonotypes gave the most frequent clonotype in two of eight donors.

One entry per CDR3 protein, called by TCRdb with MiXCR from the reads. Of approximately 500,000 distinct CDR3 sequences detected, more than 15% appear once; the ten largest clones hold under 30%. Germline values: CDR1 DFQATT, CDR2 SNEGSKA (reference sequence). V gave up 5 bases and J gave up 4 bases; unmatched junction bases: 8. This CDR3 spans 14 amino acids. The sequenced material came from CD8+ T cells from PBMCs. The sequence was collected from a human donor in good health (CMV status not recorded). Some clones in this sample may be carry-over from other donors' samples. The rearrangement joins TRBV20-1 to TRBJ1-5, with 7 bases fitting TRBD1. The CDR3 DNA sequence: TGCAGTGCTTACGCCCGGGACAGTAATCAGCCCCAGCATTTT. Its translation: CSAYARDSNQPQHF.